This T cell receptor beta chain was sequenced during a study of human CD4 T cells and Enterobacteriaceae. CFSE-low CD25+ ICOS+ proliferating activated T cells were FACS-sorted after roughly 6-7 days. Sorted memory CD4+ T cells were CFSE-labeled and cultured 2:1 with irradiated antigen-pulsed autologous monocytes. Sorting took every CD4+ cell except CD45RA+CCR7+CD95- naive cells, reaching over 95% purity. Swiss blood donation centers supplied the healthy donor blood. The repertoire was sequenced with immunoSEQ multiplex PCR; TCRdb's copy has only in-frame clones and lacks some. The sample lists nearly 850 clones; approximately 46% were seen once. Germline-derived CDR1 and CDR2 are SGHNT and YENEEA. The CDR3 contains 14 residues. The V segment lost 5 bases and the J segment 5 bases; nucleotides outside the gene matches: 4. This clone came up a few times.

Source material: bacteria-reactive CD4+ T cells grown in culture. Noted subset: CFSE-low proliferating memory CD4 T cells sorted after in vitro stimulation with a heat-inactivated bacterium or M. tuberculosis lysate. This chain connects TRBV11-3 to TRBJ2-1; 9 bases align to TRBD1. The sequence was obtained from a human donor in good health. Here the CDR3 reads CASSEGTGNNEQFF. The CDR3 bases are TGTGCCAGCAGCGAAGGGACAGGGAACAATGAGCAGTTCTTC.